Listed here is a single T cell receptor beta chain. Its antigen remains unknown. The entry originates in a study of T-cell memory formation after mild COVID-19. The overall study: Largely donor-specific sequence clusters came from a couple of donors. Overall study findings and caveats: The study detected some responding clones in pre-infection memory, suggesting cross-reactive memory joined. Clones that contracted clustered mainly in CM and EM if CD4+ and in EMRA if CD8+. Later expanders leaned toward CD4+, whereas clones contracting from day 15 to 85 were balanced CD4/CD8.

Using its own MiXCR run on the 5' RACE reads, TCRdb lists one record per CDR3 protein. This table holds roughly 260,000 distinct CDR3 sequences, about a sixth found once. There are 13 residues in the CDR3. Trimming left V 5 bases short and J 6 bases short, with 14 bases between. Germline V gives CDR1 LNHDA, CDR2 SQIVND (reference sequence). The TCR comes from a man younger than 30 who had mild COVID-19 (a few samples of this study predate the infection). Cell type and time point are not known. The chain combines TRBV19 with TRBJ2-7; possibly TRBD1 or TRBD2 for D (5 bases each). The material sequenced was PBMCs or a T cell subset sorted from them (not recorded which). The DNA of the CDR3 is TGTGCCAGTAGTGGTATGTTGAGGGGCGAGCAGTACTTC. It is translated as CASSGMLRGEQYF.